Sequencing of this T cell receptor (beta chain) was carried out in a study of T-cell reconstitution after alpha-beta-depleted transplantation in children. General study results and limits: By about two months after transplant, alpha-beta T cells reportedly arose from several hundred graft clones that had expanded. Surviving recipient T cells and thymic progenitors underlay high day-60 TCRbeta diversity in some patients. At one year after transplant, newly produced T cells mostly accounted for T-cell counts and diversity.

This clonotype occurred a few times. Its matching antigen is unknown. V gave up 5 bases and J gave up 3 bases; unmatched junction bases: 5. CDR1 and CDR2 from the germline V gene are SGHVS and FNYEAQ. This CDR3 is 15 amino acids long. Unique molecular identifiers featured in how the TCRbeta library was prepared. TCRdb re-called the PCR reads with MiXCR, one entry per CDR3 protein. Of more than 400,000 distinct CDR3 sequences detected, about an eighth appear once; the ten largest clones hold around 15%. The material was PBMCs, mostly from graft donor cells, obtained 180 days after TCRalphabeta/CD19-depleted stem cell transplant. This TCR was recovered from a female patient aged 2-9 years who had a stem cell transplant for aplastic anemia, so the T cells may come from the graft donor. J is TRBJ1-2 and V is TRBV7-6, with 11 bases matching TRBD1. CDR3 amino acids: CASSRDRGSYYGYTF. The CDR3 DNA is TGTGCCAGCAGCAGGGACAGGGGGTCGTACTATGGCTACACCTTC.